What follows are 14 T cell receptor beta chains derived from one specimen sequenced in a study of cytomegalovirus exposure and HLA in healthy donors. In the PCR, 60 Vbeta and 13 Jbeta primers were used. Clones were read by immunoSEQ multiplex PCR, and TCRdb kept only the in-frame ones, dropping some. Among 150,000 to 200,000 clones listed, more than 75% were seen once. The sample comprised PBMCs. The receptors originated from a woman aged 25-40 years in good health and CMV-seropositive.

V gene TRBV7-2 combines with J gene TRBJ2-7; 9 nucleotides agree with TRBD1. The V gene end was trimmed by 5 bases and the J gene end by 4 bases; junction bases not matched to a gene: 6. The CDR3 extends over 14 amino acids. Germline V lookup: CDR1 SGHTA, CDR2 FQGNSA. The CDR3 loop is CASSANRGPYEQYF. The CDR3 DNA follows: TGTGCCAGCAGCGCAAACAGGGGGCCTTACGAGCAGTACTTC.

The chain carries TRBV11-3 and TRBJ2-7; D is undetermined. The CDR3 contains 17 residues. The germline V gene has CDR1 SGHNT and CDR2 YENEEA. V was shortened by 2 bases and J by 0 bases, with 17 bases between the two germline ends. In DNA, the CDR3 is TGTGCCAGCAGCTTAAGTTCCGGCGGCGGTATCTCCTACGAGCAGTACTTC. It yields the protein CASSLSSGGGISYEQYF.

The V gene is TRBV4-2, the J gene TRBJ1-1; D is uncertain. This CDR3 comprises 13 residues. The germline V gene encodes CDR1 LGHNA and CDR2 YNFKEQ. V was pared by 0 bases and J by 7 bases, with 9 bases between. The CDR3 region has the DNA TGTGCCAGCAGCCAAGATCGCGGGGATGAAGCTTTCTTT. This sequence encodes CASSQDRGDEAFF.

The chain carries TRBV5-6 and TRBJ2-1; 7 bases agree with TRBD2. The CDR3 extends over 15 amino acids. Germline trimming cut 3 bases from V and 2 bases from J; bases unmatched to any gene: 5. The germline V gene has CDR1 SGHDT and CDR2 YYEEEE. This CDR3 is CASSWGGNTYNEQFF. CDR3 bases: TGTGCCAGCAGCTGGGGAGGGAATACCTACAATGAGCAGTTCTTC.

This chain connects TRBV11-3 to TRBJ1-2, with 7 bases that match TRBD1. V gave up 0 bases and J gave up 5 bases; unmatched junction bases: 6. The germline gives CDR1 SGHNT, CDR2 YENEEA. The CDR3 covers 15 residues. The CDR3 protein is CASSLETGPHYGYTF. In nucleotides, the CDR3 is TGTGCCAGCAGCTTAGAGACAGGGCCTCATTATGGCTACACCTTC.

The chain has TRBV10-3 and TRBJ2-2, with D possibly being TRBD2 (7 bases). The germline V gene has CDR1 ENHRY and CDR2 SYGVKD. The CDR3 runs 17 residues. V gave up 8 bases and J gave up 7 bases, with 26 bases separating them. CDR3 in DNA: TGTGCCATCCCACGAGCCGTACTGAGGGGGAGGGGCGGGGAGCTGTTTTTT. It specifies CAIPRAVLRGRGGELFF.

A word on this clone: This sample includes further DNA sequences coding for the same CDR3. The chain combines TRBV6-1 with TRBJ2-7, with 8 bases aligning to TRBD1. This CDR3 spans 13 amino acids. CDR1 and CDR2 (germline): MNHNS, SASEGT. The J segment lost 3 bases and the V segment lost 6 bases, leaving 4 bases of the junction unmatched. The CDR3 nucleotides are TGTGCCAGCAGGGGACAGGTGGGCTACGAGCAGTACTTC. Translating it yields CASRGQVGYEQYF.

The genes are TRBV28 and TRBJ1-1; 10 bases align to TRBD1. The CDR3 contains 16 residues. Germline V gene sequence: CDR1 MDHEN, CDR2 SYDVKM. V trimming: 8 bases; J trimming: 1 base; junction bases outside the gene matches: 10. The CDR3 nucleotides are TGTGCCAGCCGAACCCGGGACAGGGGTTGGAACACTGAAGCTTTCTTT. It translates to CASRTRDRGWNTEAFF.

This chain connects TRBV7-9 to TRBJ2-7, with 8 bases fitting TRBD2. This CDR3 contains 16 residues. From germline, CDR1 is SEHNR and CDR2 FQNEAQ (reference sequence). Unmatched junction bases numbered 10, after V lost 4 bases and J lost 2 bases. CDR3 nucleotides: TGTGCCAGCAGCTCCCCTTTAGCGGGAAGGCCCTACGAGCAGTACTTC. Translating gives CASSSPLAGRPYEQYF.

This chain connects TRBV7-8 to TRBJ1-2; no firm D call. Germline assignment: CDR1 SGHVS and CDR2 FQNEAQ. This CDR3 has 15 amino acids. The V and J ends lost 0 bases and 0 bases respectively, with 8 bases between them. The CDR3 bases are TGTGCCAGCAGCTTAGCACAGTACTCTAACTATGGCTACACCTTC. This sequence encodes CASSLAQYSNYGYTF.

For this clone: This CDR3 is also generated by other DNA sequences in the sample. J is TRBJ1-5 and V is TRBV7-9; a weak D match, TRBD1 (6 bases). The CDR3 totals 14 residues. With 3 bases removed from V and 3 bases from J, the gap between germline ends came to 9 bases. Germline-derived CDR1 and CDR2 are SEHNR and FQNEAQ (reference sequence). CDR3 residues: CASSLGTSNQPQHF. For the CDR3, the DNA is TGTGCCAGCAGCTTGGGGACATCCAATCAGCCCCAGCATTTT.

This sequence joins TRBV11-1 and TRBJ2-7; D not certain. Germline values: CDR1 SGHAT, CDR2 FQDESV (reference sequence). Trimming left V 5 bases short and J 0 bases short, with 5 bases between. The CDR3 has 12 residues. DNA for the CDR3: TGTGCCAGCAGCGCGAGCTCCTACGAGCAGTACTTC. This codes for CASSASSYEQYF.

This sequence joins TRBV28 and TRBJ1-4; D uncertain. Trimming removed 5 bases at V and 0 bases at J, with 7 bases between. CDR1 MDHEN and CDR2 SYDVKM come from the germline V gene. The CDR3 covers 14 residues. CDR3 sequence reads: CASSIPATNEKLFF. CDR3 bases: TGTGCCAGCAGTATCCCTGCAACTAATGAAAAACTGTTTTTT.

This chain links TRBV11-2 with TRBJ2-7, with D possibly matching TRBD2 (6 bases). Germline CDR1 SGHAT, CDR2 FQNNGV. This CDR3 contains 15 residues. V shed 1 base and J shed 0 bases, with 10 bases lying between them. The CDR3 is CASSLGGGSSYEQYF. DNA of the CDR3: TGTGCCAGCAGCTTAGGTGGGGGGTCCTCCTACGAGCAGTACTTC.